This T cell receptor beta chain was retrieved from a study of blood T cell repertoires in COVID-19. Looking at the study overall: The study drew acute and convalescent COVID-19 samples from the United States, Italy and Spain.

The CDR3 is 13 residues long. The germline V gene encodes CDR1 MNHEY and CDR2 SVGAGI. With 8 bases clipped from V and 6 bases from J, the junction kept 6 bases outside the gene matches. Clones were read by immunoSEQ multiplex PCR, and TCRdb kept only the in-frame ones, dropping some. This table has over 200,000 clones, 85% to 90% appearing once. The sequence derives from a man at least 80 years old with acute or convalescent COVID-19. The sample taken for sequencing was peripheral blood. This sequence joins TRBV6-5 and TRBJ2-7, with 11 bases lining up with TRBD1. CDR3 sequence: CASGRDRGTEQYF. CDR3 bases: TGTGCCAGCGGCCGGGACAGGGGGACCGAGCAGTACTTC.